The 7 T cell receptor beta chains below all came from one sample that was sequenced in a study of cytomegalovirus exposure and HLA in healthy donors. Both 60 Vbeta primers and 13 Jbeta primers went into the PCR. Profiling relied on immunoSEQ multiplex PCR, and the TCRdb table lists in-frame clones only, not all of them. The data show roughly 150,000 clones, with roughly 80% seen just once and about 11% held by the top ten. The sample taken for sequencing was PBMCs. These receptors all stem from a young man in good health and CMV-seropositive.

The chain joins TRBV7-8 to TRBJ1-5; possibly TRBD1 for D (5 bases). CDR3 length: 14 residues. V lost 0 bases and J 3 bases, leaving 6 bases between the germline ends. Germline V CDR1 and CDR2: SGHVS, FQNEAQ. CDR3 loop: CASSLATDNQPQHF. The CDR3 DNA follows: TGTGCCAGCAGCTTAGCGACAGACAATCAGCCCCAGCATTTT.

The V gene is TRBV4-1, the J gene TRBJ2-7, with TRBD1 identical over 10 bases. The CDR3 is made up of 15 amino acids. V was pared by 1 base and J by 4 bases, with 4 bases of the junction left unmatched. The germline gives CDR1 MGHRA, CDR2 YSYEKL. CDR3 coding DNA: TGCGCCAGCAGCCAAGTGGACAGGGGGTTGTACGAGCAGTACTTC. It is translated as CASSQVDRGLYEQYF.

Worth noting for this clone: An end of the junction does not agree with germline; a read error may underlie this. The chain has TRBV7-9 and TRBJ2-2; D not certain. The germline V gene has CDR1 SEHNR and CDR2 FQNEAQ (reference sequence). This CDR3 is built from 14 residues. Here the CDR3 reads CSSSLALVPRELFF. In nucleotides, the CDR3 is TGTTCCAGCAGCTTAGCCCTAGTTCCCCGGGAGCTGTTTTTT. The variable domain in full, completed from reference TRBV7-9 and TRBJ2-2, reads DTGVSQNPRHKITKRGQNVTFRCDPISEHNRLYWYRQTLGQGPEFLTYFQNEAQLEKSRLLSDRFSAERPKGSFSTLEIQRTEQGDSAMYLCSSSLALVPRELFFGEGSRLTVL.

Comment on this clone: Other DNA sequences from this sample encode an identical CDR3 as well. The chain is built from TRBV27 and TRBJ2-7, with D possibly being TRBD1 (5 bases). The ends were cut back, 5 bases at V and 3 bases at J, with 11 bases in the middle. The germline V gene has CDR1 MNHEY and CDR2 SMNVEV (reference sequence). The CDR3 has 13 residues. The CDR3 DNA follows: TGTGCCAGCAGTCTCAGGGAACGCTACGAGCAGTACTTC. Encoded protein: CASSLRERYEQYF.

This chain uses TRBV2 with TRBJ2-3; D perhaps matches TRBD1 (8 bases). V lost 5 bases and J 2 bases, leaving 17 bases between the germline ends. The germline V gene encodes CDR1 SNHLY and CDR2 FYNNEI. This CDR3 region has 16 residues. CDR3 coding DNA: TGTGCCAGCAGTTACAACAGGGGGGGCTTCACAGATACGCAGTATTTT. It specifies CASSYNRGGFTDTQYF.

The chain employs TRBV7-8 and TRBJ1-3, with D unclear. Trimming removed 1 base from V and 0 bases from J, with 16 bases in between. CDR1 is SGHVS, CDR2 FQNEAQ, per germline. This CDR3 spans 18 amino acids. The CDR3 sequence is CASSLVLPATTSGNTIYF. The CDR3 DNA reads TGTGCCAGCAGCTTAGTTTTACCAGCTACTACCTCTGGAAACACCATATATTTT.

CDR3 bases: TGTGCCAGCAGTTTATCAGGGGAAACCGGGGAGCTGTTTTTT. Residues: CASSLSGETGELFF. V is TRBV28 and J is TRBJ2-2, with D possibly TRBD1 on 6 matching bases. CDR1 MDHEN and CDR2 SYDVKM come from the germline V gene. V shed 1 base and J shed 5 bases, with 8 bases lying between them. CDR3 length: 14 amino acids.